This T cell receptor beta chain was captured in a study of blood T cell repertoires in COVID-19 (TCRdb year 2020). Turning to the overall study: The collaborator samples originated in the United States, Italy and Spain and spanned the acute and convalescent phases of COVID-19. The prospective study material was composed of cDNA or gDNA derived from T cells, B-cell-depleted T cells, or PBMCs. Subjects who had been exposed to COVID-19, were actively infected with it, or had recovered from it provided the deeply sampled blood TCRbeta repertoires that made up the dataset. The repertoires were made available in a free public database intended to serve as a resource for research on the immune response to SARS-CoV-2. The samples were drawn from the first 160 participants of the ongoing ImmuneRACE study and from some 1,300 subjects provided by 6 global collaborators. A de-identified subject ID, COVID-19 status, age in years and sex were almost always included in the sample metadata. Where HLA class I and class II types were available, the types were taken from metadata supplied by the sample provider, not from assay-based typing.

Collaborating institutions collected whole blood in K2EDTA tubes following their own protocols. For TCRbeta analysis, collaborators shipped samples in one of three forms: frozen whole blood, isolated PBMCs, or DNA extracted from either of those sample types. This clone was detected a few times. Its binding antigen is unknown. No base quality values were provided; no much bigger clone lies one nucleotide off. What the work shows at the level of the full study, not this receptor alone: The quantity of clinical and demographic metadata differed by source and by participant and was supplied without curation.

The immunoSEQ Assay, a bias-controlled multiplex PCR, was used to amplify TCRbeta CDR3 regions from genomic DNA. In the authors' own workflow: The number of nucleated cells in each sample was estimated by amplification of reference gene primers within the assay. To quantify the absolute abundance of each unique TCRbeta CDR3 rearrangement, sequence reads were collapsed and filtered. For each sample, productive Simpson clonality was calculated as the square root of Simpson's diversity index over productive rearrangements. Held by TCRdb, this immuneACCESS table contains in-frame sequences only and omits some clones. Under half of the omission traces to an unresolved V gene where checked; the cause of the rest is unknown. V and J calls and clone size come straight from that table; D and trimming were deduced from the DNA. The sample contains approximately 69,000 clones, 88% of them found a single time. The ten largest clones add up to around 29% of the sample.

From its cysteine to its phenylalanine, the CDR3 spans 14 amino acids. CDR3 DNA is the only sequence kept; it has 42 bases, read in frame from the first base. Trimming costs V 1 base and J 7 bases, and their ends lie 11 bases apart. The germline V gene (reference sequence) supplies CDR1 SGHKS and CDR2 YYEKEE. The sequence was obtained from a man aged 50-60 years with acute or convalescent COVID-19. The sequenced sample consisted of peripheral blood. In this chain, TRBV5-5 is recombined with TRBJ1-4; 5 matching bases give a weak D call of TRBD1. The nucleotide sequence is TGTGCCAGCAGCTTGAGGGGTTTAAGTGAAAAACTGTTTTTT. Its protein product is CASSLRGLSEKLFF. The full variable domain, with segments outside the CDR3 supplied by the reference TRBV5-5 and TRBJ1-4 proteins, appears as DAGVTQSPTHLIKTRGQQVTLRCSPISGHKSVSWYQQVLGQGPQFIFQYYEKEERGRGNFPDRFSARQFPNYSSELNVNALLLGDSALYLCASSLRGLSEKLFFGSGTQLSVL.